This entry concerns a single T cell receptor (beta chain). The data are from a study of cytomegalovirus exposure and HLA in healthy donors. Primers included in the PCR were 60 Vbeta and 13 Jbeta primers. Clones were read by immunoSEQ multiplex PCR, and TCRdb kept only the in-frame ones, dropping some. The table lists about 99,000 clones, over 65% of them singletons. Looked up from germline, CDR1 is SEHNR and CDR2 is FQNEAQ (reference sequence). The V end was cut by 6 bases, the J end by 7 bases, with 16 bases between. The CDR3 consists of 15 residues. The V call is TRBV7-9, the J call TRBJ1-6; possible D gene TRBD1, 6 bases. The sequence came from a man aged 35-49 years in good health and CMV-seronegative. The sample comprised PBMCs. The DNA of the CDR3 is TGTGCCAGCAGTCTAGGGGGTGACACCAATTCACCCCTCCACTTT. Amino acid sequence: CASSLGGDTNSPLHF.